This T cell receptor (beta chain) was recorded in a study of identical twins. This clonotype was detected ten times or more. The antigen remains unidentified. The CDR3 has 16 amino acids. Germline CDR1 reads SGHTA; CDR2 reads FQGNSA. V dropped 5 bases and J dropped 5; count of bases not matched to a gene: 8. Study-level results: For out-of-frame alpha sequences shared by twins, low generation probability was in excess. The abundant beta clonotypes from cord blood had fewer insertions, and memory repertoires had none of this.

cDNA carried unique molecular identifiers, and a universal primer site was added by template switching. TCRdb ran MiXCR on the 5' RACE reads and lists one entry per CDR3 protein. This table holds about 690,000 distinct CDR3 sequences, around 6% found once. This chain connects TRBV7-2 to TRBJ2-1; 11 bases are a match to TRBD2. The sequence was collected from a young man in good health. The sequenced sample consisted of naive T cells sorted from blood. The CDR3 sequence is CASSTRLAGMNNEQFF. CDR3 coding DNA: TGTGCCAGCAGCACTCGACTAGCGGGAATGAACAATGAGCAGTTCTTC.